Listed below are T cell receptor beta chains from one sample, sequenced in a study of cytomegalovirus exposure and HLA in healthy donors. Generated by immunoSEQ multiplex PCR, the TCRdb table keeps only in-frame clones and is missing some. The sample shows some 200,000 clones, 73% of them seen only once. The specimen was PBMCs. The receptor set was obtained from a woman in her 30s in good health and CMV-seronegative. CDR3s include the opening cysteine and the closing phenylalanine or tryptophan. A D gene is named only where the DNA matches it firmly. Clone size is not always given. Where it is, it says once, few, many or a class for expanded clones.

clone_size j_call v_call d_call cdr3_aa cdr3_nt
once TRBJ2-1 TRBV7-9 NA CASTSGDNEQFF TGTGCCAGCACTTCGGGAGACAATGAGCAGTTCTTC
NA TRBJ1-2 TRBV7-9 NA CASSSPTDIYGYTF TGTGCCAGCAGCTCCCCGACAGACATCTATGGCTACACCTTC
once TRBJ1-2 TRBV9 TRBD1 CASSVAPFTLQGARVSHGYTF TGTGCCAGCAGCGTAGCCCCCTTCACACTTCAGGGGGCGCGGGTGTCGCACGGCTACACCTTC
NA TRBJ2-1 TRBV5-1 TRBD2 CASSFLGTNDEQFF TGCGCCAGCAGCTTCCTGGGGACTAACGATGAGCAGTTCTTC
NA TRBJ2-2 TRBV5-1 TRBD1 CASSLGGGHTGELFF TGCGCCAGCAGCTTAGGGGGCGGGCACACCGGGGAGCTGTTTTTT
once TRBJ2-1 TRBV4-1 TRBD1 CASSLPRTGLSYNEQFF TGCGCCAGCAGCCTACCGAGGACAGGGCTCTCCTACAATGAGCAGTTCTTC
NA TRBJ2-6 TRBV5-1 TRBD1 CASRSDRAGANVLTF TGCGCCAGCAGATCGGACAGGGCTGGGGCCAACGTCCTGACTTTC
few TRBJ2-7 TRBV13 TRBD1 CASSPGGHPSYEQYF TGTGCCAGCAGCCCAGGGGGACACCCATCCTACGAGCAGTACTTC
few TRBJ2-3 TRBV6-4 TRBD2 CASSDSTGGPDTQYF TGTGCCAGCAGTGACTCGACGGGAGGGCCAGATACGCAGTATTTT
NA TRBJ1-1 TRBV19 TRBD1 CASSIGDRGNTEAFF TGTGCCAGTAGTATCGGCGACAGGGGGAACACTGAAGCTTTCTTT
once TRBJ1-2 TRBV5-4 TRBD1 CASSLSWGQGVNYGYTF TGTGCCAGCAGCTTGAGTTGGGGACAGGGGGTTAACTATGGCTACACCTTC
NA TRBJ1-2 TRBV10-2 TRBD1 CASSDDRGGYGYTF TGCGCCAGCAGTGATGACAGGGGTGGCTATGGCTACACCTTC
NA TRBJ1-1 TRBV18 NA CASSPREQLVTEAFF TGTGCCAGCTCACCACGTGAACAGCTTGTCACTGAAGCTTTCTTT
NA TRBJ2-1 TRBV2 NA CASSERGGPPYNEQFF TGTGCCAGCAGTGAAAGGGGGGGCCCGCCCTACAATGAGCAGTTCTTC